This T cell receptor (beta chain) was retrieved from a study of cytomegalovirus exposure and HLA in healthy donors (dated by TCRdb to between 2016 and 2019). Regarding the research as a whole: An earlier analysis of roughly 610 of the donors reported about 260 Gb of sequence data and 95 million to 130 million unique TCR beta sequences obtained from around 170 million T cells. About 300 gigabases of sequencing data and tens of millions of unique TCR sequences were included in an early release covering 500 to 750 HLA-typed donors. Of the approximately 370 genotyped donors, 65% to 90% were placed in the genetic ancestry cluster associated with self-reported Caucasian donors. The aim of the study was to test whether cataloging public T cell receptors could identify signatures of past pathogen exposure. The T cell repertoires of 700 or so subjects were profiled by immunosequencing and related to cytomegalovirus serostatus. Along with the approximately 620-subject first cohort, a separate validation cohort of around 120 different subjects was used. The study combined high-throughput TCR immunosequencing, statistical association of individual TCRs with disease status, and machine learning to predict cytomegalovirus infection status. A later analysis re-analyzed previously published TCR beta repertoires from about 600 donors and added high-resolution HLA genotyping to study TCR occurrence patterns. Rather than drawing on any new phenotypic data, the later analysis identified candidate immune exposures from TCR beta sequences and the way those sequences occurred across donors. To decide whether each TCR beta V gene segment behaved as functional or pseudogenic, an earlier analysis of nearly 600 of the donors relied on high-throughput TCR beta sequencing. Donor age, sex, ethnicity and CMV serostatus were collected together with the repertoire data. In a later genetic analysis, genome-wide SNP genotypes for about three fifths of the roughly 670 donors were used, and that subset was treated as a discovery cohort. Every repertoire in the discovery cohort had been generated on one and the same sequencing platform. HLA typing included class I and class II loci at four-digit resolution. The number of typed donors differed by locus: about 620-630 for A, B, C, DRB1 and DQB1; about 520 for DQA1; 600 to 610 for DPA1; and around 490 for DPB1. Because of strong linkage in the cohort, a few DR-DQ haplotypes were treated as single units for association and clustering. On average, around 230,000 unique TCR beta nucleotide sequences were sequenced per donor among 300 to 500 genotyped donors of the cohort, with roughly 18% of those sequences being non-productive. Overall study outcomes, separate from this receptor: A cluster of highly shared sequence variants was judged likely to represent a technical artifact of the sequencing pipeline. In a later analysis, HLA-associated TCR beta chains were found to be more clonally expanded and to have lower generation probabilities than equally common non-associated chains. Roughly uniform sequencing depth across donors was assumed in presence/absence analyses, although this assumption may not hold. It was suggested by the authors that the approach could potentially be generalized to other disease states and immunological phenotypes. CMV serostatus was the only immune exposure information available for the cohort. Most TCR sequences were observed very rarely across donors, whereas some public TCRs were present in many individuals. In a later genetic analysis, a missense DCLRE1C variant was associated with V-gene and J-gene trimming of TCR beta chains, and the association was replicated in an independent cohort. Specific HLA alleles were associated with more than 15,000 TCR beta sequences at a false discovery rate of 0.05 in a later analysis. In the study, about 150 TCR beta chains were listed as associated with cytomegalovirus. Because HLA typing was unavailable for some donors at each locus, only the typed subset was used in association tests. A later genetic analysis reported fewer N-insertions in productive TCRs among donors in an Asian-associated ancestry cluster than the roughly 670-donor mean. Several of the top co-occurrence clusters appeared to be linked to parvovirus B19, influenza, CMV and Epstein-Barr virus, according to a later analysis. According to a later analysis, most CMV-associated TCR beta chains appeared to be HLA-restricted, and the HLA associations seemed to be driven largely by CMV exposure. Strong co-occurrence of HLA alleles, especially DR and DQ, made assigning TCR associations to individual alleles difficult. A further reported finding was that TCR beta sequences accurately predicted the HLA-A and HLA-B alleles for most subjects in the first cohort. In both the original and validation cohorts, the classifier was reported to diagnose cytomegalovirus status with high specificity and sensitivity. The cohort was sequenced for TCR beta chains only, and without alpha or paired-chain data the features that could be detected were limited. In a later analysis, the rate of TCR association differed among HLA loci, with DRB1 alleles having the most associated TCRs and HLA-C alleles having the fewest. An earlier analysis of approximately 570 of the donors showed that most TCR beta V segments appeared in productive rearrangements either about 87% or about 30% of the time, which broadly matched IMGT annotations. The earlier analysis of approximately 560 of the donors excluded some 16 rarely observed V segments, including chromosome 9 orphons, because counts were too low. In vitro tests confirmed that a few of the cytomegalovirus-associated TCR beta chains recognize cytomegalovirus antigens. Linkage disequilibrium might explain the correlated functional status among segregating V segments, but an unknown experimental factor could not be ruled out.

The cohort was made up of several hundred healthy bone marrow donors. Cohort members were all nominally healthy when sampled, although unrecorded immune exposures were likely present. The donor was CMV seropositive and belonged to the group of a few hundred seropositive cohort members. Each donor provided a peripheral blood sample, and peripheral blood mononuclear cells were used for TCR beta sequencing. Genomic DNA was extracted from the blood cell samples with the Qiagen DNeasy Blood Extraction Kit. As regards this clone: It lacks a known antigen. There are no base qualities to consult, and no much larger clone falls within one base.

Library construction relied on the immunoSEQ multiplex PCR assay. For the multiplex PCR, a mixture combining 60 forward primers for TCR Vbeta segments and 13 reverse primers for TCR Jbeta segments was used. A multiplex PCR assay on genomic DNA amplified the CDR3 region of rearranged TCR beta genes. On the Illumina HiSeq System, the amplified TCR beta libraries were sequenced as 87-base-pair reads. From the authors' description of their analysis: In a later analysis, roughly 80 million unique TCR beta chains were counted across the roughly 670 repertoires, and roughly 11 million of these chains were shared by at least two donors. Raw reads were error-corrected and collapsed into unique sequences with a nearest-neighbor algorithm that merged closely related sequences to remove PCR and sequencing errors. CDR3 sequences were aligned to IMGT reference sequences to assign V, D and J gene segments. Each retained sequence needed at least a six-nucleotide match to both a V gene segment and a J gene segment. A rearrangement counted as productive if the CDR3 had no stop codons and remained in frame with V and J, and every other rearrangement counted as non-productive. CDR3 was defined by IMGT convention, running from the second conserved V-encoded cysteine to the conserved J-encoded phenylalanine. The earlier analysis of roughly 590 of the donors excluded any sequence lacking an unambiguous match to a single V gene segment. In an earlier analysis of 450 to 700 of the donors, V segments were called functional above 56.7% productive rearrangements and were called segregating when the between-donor standard deviation exceeded 5%. A statistical classification framework was built to diagnose cytomegalovirus status from the catalog of TCR beta chain sequences. In a later analysis, TCR nucleotide sequences were compared against IMGT/GENE-DB human TR gene sequences so that V and J genes could be assigned. In a later analysis, CDR3 sequences and most-parsimonious VDJ recombination scenarios were assigned using the TCRdist pipeline. In a later analysis, every TCR beta chain was defined by the combination of its CDR3 amino acid sequence and its V-gene family, and reads without a unique V-gene family were dropped. In a later analysis, nearly 600 highly shared, low-generation-probability nucleotide sequences were removed to address suspected cross-contamination and a sequencing artifact. For each public chain, a later analysis derived a clonal expansion index from normalized ranks of inferred template counts within each repertoire. In a later analysis, generation probabilities were computed using a VDJ recombination model fitted to out-of-frame rearrangements, and the results were checked against IGoR. In a later analysis, TCR-TCR, TCR-HLA and TCR-CMV co-occurrence was scored with hypergeometric tests, and a repertoire-size bias correction was applied to TCR pairs. To estimate false discovery rates, a later analysis permuted the HLA or CMV assignments 20 times. A later analysis grouped co-occurring TCRs with DBSCAN, adding TCRdist sequence similarity when clustering within HLA-allele-positive subsets. For co-occurrence clustering, repertoires with fewer than 30,000 or more than 120,000 public chains were excluded, along with 4 to 6 repertoires with anomalous nucleotide sharing. The source is immuneACCESS, and TCRdb retained only in-frame sequences with V and J called. Part of the clones is not carried over; for the studies checked, unresolved V genes explain less than half of this, and the remainder is unexplained. V and J calls and clone size are given by that table; D and trimming were obtained from the DNA. This sample holds over 150,000 clones; about 70% were observed only once. Together, the top ten hold around 4% of the sample.

The origin of this receptor is a woman between 18 and 29 years old in good health and CMV-seropositive. What was sequenced was PBMCs.

CDR3 reads: CAIRDDERTGRTGELFF. In nucleotides, the sequence is TGTGCCATCAGAGATGATGAGCGGACAGGGCGAACCGGGGAGCTGTTTTTT. This sequence uses TRBV10-3 and TRBJ2-2; 8 middle bases align to TRBD1. Reading the germline V gene gives CDR1 ENHRY and CDR2 SYGVKD. Trimmed from V: 6 bases; trimmed from J: 5 bases; junction bases lacking a gene match: 14. Its CDR3 holds 17 amino acids, cysteine through phenylalanine. The only DNA kept is the CDR3, 51 bases in frame from the first base.